One T cell receptor (beta chain) is described in this entry. The data belong to a study of blood T cell repertoires in COVID-19. About the study: The cDNA or gDNA used as material had been derived from T cells, B-cell-depleted T cells, or PBMCs.

Method: immunoSEQ multiplex PCR; TCRdb's copy keeps in-frame clones and lacks some. The sample carries fewer than 450,000 clones, about 90% recorded once. The CDR3 is 15 amino acids. The receptor was isolated from a woman under 30 who had recovered from COVID-19. The sequenced sample consisted of peripheral blood. The genes are TRBV21-1 and TRBJ2-5; the listed D gene, TRBD2, was not tested against the DNA. TRBV21-1 is described as a pseudogene. CDR3 DNA sequence: TGTGCCAGCAGCAAAGCCCCTGGCGGGGTTAAGACCCAGTACTTC. Residues: CASSKAPGGVKTQYF.